Listed below are T cell receptor beta chains from one sample, sequenced in a study of blood T cell repertoires in COVID-19. Measured with immunoSEQ multiplex PCR; TCRdb has only the in-frame clones, and not every one. Among around 300,000 clones listed, 75% to 90% were seen once. The sequenced sample was PBMCs or T cells enriched from blood (not recorded which). These receptors were obtained from a woman between 40 and 55 years old who had recovered from COVID-19. Both conserved end residues are trimmed from each CDR3.

>TRBV5-8|TRBJ1-3
ASSFLGNTIY
>TRBV12-5|TRBJ2-7
ASATTGGIDNEQY
>TRBV6-5|TRBJ2-7
ASRVTSGRYEQY
>TRBV3-1/TRBV3-2|TRBJ2-2
ASSLPSNTGELF
>TRBV3-1/TRBV3-2|TRBJ2-3
ASSLTGGRTDTQY
>TRBV4-3|TRBJ1-4
ASSQVKGAPGEKLF
>TRBV5-1|TRBJ2-1
ASSSAGSNEQF
>TRBV29-1|TRBJ2-3
SVKTSGVTDTQY
>TRBV6-6|TRBJ1-2
ASRMGGSGYT
>TRBV5-1|TRBJ2-7
ASSLVATGLSYEQY
>TRBV4-1|TRBJ1-1
ASSHSSPGITEAF
>TRBV10-3|TRBJ1-3
AISESQTGGDTIY
>TRBV19|TRBJ2-1
ASQTGGVSYNEQF
>TRBV20-1|TRBJ2-5
SAIEIETQY
>TRBV19|TRBJ2-6
ASSYLPGRGKYSGANVLT
>TRBV19|TRBJ1-4
ASSTGQADEKLF
>TRBV19|TRBJ2-2
ASSILRASGRGTGELF
>TRBV30|TRBJ1-6
AWSQTGTGGSPLH
>TRBV11-2|TRBJ2-3
ASSLVQGSDTQY
>TRBV7-9|TRBJ1-3
ASSFTGGMDTIY
>TRBV30|TRBJ2-7
AWTYGQRYEQY
>TRBV4-3|TRBJ2-1
ASSQGLGGVRYEQF
>TRBV12-3/TRBV12-4|TRBJ1-2
ASRLGTGVGYT
>TRBV7-6|TRBJ1-1
ASSLLNTEAF
>TRBV7-2|TRBJ1-1
ASSSAADRGTEAF
>TRBV29-1|TRBJ1-1
SAADRFNTEAF